Shown below are 2 T cell receptor beta chains from a single sample sequenced in a study of blood T cells in healthy people across ages. Through a sample-barcoded 5' primer and a J-beta primer mix, a second PCR was run for roughly 7 to 12 cycles. TCRdb ran MiXCR on the 5' RACE reads and lists one entry per CDR3 protein. The data hold about 630,000 distinct CDR3 sequences, with under 25% observed a single time. What was sequenced was blood. The source is a man between 65 and 85 years old in good health.

This clonotype has a handful of counts. The rearrangement links TRBV3-1 to TRBJ1-3; D not certain. V lost 1 base to trimming and J lost 4 bases, with 5 bases between them. The CDR3 totals 13 residues. Germline V lookup: CDR1 LGHDT, CDR2 YNNKEL (reference sequence). Here the CDR3 DNA reads TGTGCCAGCAGCCAAGGGACGGGAAACACCATATATTTT. Translating gives CASSQGTGNTIYF.

The chain recombines TRBV3-1 with TRBJ2-5, with D perhaps matching TRBD1 (6 bases). Matching the DNA end better, TRBJ2-1 makes the J call doubtful. The CDR3 consists of 15 residues. CDR1 and CDR2 (germline): LGHDT, YNNKEL (reference sequence). CDR3 sequence (DNA): TGTGCCAGCAGCCATTCGGACAGAAAGCCCAATGAGCAGTTCTTC. Its protein product is CASSHSDRKPNEQFF.